Below are 30 T cell receptor beta chains sequenced from a single sample in a study of shared clonotypes between healthy human individuals. Sequencing was performed with immunoSEQ multiplex PCR; in TCRdb, only in-frame clones are kept and a portion is missing. Seen here are approximately 1,000,000 clones, roughly 80% observed once, and the top ten hold 0.89%. What was sequenced was memory CD4+ T cells from PBMCs. The subset: CD45RA-negative fraction. The receptors were sampled from a man between 18 and 29 years old in good health. Some clones in this sample may be carry-over from other donors' samples.

This clone has a single count. This chain links TRBV7-9 with TRBJ2-1; the match to TRBD2 covers 13 bases. The V gene's germline CDR1 is SEHNR and CDR2 FQNEAQ (reference sequence). This CDR3 spans 16 amino acids. The V gene end was trimmed by 4 bases and the J gene end by 3 bases; junction bases not matched to a gene: 3. The CDR3 is CASSSTSGRFYNEQFF. DNA of the CDR3: TGTGCCAGCAGCTCGACTAGCGGGAGGTTCTACAATGAGCAGTTCTTC.

The chain combines TRBV7-9 with TRBJ2-7, with TRBD1 matching over 7 bases. V dropped 1 base and J dropped 3; count of bases not matched to a gene: 6. The V gene's germline CDR1 is SEHNR and CDR2 FQNEAQ (reference sequence). The CDR3 has 15 residues. In nucleotides, the CDR3 is TGTGCCAGCAGCTTAGGTTTTACAGGGGACTACGAGCAGTACTTC. Its translation: CASSLGFTGDYEQYF.

The chain links TRBV19 to TRBJ2-6; 7 bases align to TRBD1. The CDR3 covers 16 residues. V was pared by 8 bases and J by 2 bases, with 9 bases of the junction left unmatched. Germline V gene sequence: CDR1 LNHDA, CDR2 SQIVND (reference sequence). CDR3 loop: CASRDRVVAGANVLTF. In DNA, the CDR3 is TGTGCCAGTCGAGACAGGGTAGTCGCTGGGGCCAACGTCCTGACTTTC.

This rearrangement joins TRBV5-1 to TRBJ1-1; the D gene is possibly TRBD1 (5 bases). Germline V CDR1 and CDR2: SGHRS, YFSETQ. V lost 0 bases and J 9 bases, leaving 15 bases between the germline ends. The CDR3 is made up of 14 amino acids. This CDR3 reads CASSLGDWGSQAFF. CDR3 DNA sequence: TGCGCCAGCAGCTTGGGAGACTGGGGCTCCCAAGCTTTCTTT.

The rearrangement joins TRBV5-1 to TRBJ2-1, with 9 nucleotides matching TRBD2. The J segment lost 8 bases and the V segment lost 5 bases, leaving 14 bases of the junction unmatched. CDR1 SGHRS and CDR2 YFSETQ come from the germline V gene. CDR3 size: 16 residues. For the CDR3, the DNA is TGCGCCAGCAGATCCGACATAGCGGGAGTAGGGGATGAGCAGTTCTTC. Amino acid sequence: CASRSDIAGVGDEQFF.

The rearrangement links TRBV30 to TRBJ2-5, with 7 bases matching TRBD1. The CDR3 sequence is 17 residues long. Germline trimming cut 1 base from V and 1 base from J; bases unmatched to any gene: 12. CDR1 is GTSNPN, CDR2 SVGIG, per germline (reference sequence). The CDR3: CAWSEGAGAIPQETQYF. As DNA, the CDR3 is TGTGCCTGGAGTGAGGGGGCAGGGGCGATACCCCAAGAGACCCAGTACTTC. Based on the CDR3 plus reference TRBV30 and TRBJ2-5, the full variable domain is SQTIHQWPATLVQPVGSPLSLECTVEGTSNPNLYWYRQAAGRGLQLLFYSVGIGQISSEVPQNLSASRPQDRQFILSSKKLLLSDSGFYLCAWSEGAGAIPQETQYFGPGTRLLVL.

The chain links TRBV5-1 to TRBJ1-1; 9 nucleotides line up with TRBD1. Germline V gives CDR1 SGHRS, CDR2 YFSETQ. Trimming removed 4 bases from V and 4 bases from J; junction bases left unmatched: 5. The CDR3 loop spans 14 amino acids. CDR3 in amino acids: CASSAGQGGTEAFF. For the CDR3, the DNA is TGCGCCAGCAGCGCGGGACAGGGAGGCACTGAAGCTTTCTTT.

This chain links TRBV6-1 with TRBJ1-5, with 7 bases that match TRBD1. Losses at the gene ends were 9 bases for V and 7 bases for J; bases not matched to a gene: 9. The CDR3 totals 13 residues. Germline CDR1 and CDR2: MNHNS and SASEGT. The DNA for the CDR3 is TGTGCCAGTGATCGACAGGGTGGGCAGCCCCAGCATTTT. This translates into CASDRQGGQPQHF.

The rearrangement links TRBV7-9 to TRBJ2-7, with TRBD2 matching 8 bases. The V segment lost 5 bases and the J segment 6 bases; nucleotides outside the gene matches: 9. Per germline, CDR1 SEHNR and CDR2 FQNEAQ (reference sequence). The CDR3 length is 14 residues. The CDR3 nucleotides read TGTGCCAGCAGCCGGGGGGGCCTAGCGGGCGAGCAGTACTTC. This gives the protein CASSRGGLAGEQYF.

The genes are TRBV27 and TRBJ1-2; a weak D match, TRBD1 (6 bases). The CDR3 spans 14 residues. Trimming removed 5 bases at V and 7 bases at J, with 17 bases between. Germline V gene data show CDR1 as MNHEY and CDR2 as SMNVEV (reference sequence). In DNA, the CDR3 is TGTGCCAGCAGTGGGAACAGGGTAGCGGGTGGCTACACCTTC. Its translation: CASSGNRVAGGYTF.

The CDR3 here is CASSRRSGATNYGYTF. CDR3 sequence (DNA): TGTGCCAGCAGCCGGAGAAGTGGAGCTACTAACTATGGCTACACCTTC. V usage is TRBV14 and J usage is TRBJ1-2; D call uncertain. Germline V gene sequence: CDR1 SGHDN, CDR2 FVKESK. This CDR3 region has 16 residues. Trimming removed 4 bases from V and 0 bases from J, with 15 bases in between.

The rearrangement uses TRBV18 and TRBJ2-1, with TRBD2 matching over 12 bases. J lost 8 bases, V lost 6 bases, and 23 bases had no gene match. This CDR3 has 20 residues. Germline V lookup: CDR1 KGHSH, CDR2 LQKENI. For the CDR3, the DNA is TGTGCCAGCTCCCCCGGGCCTAGCGGGAGGGGCCTACAACGTGATCATGAGCAGTTCTTC. Translating gives CASSPGPSGRGLQRDHEQFF.

CDR3 in DNA: TGTGCCAGCAGCTTACGGTCCGGGACTAGCTCAGCCGGGGAGCTGTTTTTT. As protein: CASSLRSGTSSAGELFF. V is TRBV7-2 and J is TRBJ2-2; 9 bases line up with TRBD2. V was clipped by 2 bases and J by 6 bases; unmatched bases: 10. The germline V gene has CDR1 SGHTA and CDR2 FQGNSA. The CDR3 length is 17 residues.

The CDR3 DNA reads as TGTGCCAGCAGTCAGCCGACAGGCGGAAATGAAAAACTGTTTTTT. Its protein is CASSQPTGGNEKLFF. This chain joins TRBV28 and TRBJ1-4; perhaps TRBD1 as D (6 bases). Between the trimmed V and J ends, which lost 5 bases and 5 bases, there was a span of 15 bases. The germline V gene has CDR1 MDHEN and CDR2 SYDVKM. The CDR3 is made up of 15 amino acids.

The V call is TRBV28, the J call TRBJ2-7; maybe TRBD1 (6 bases). V dropped 3 bases and J dropped 11 bases, with 11 bases sitting between them. CDR3 length: 11 residues. CDR1 and CDR2 from the germline V gene are MDHEN and SYDVKM. DNA for the CDR3: TGTGCCAGCAGTTTTAGGGCAGGGGAGTACTTC. Its protein is CASSFRAGEYF.

This chain connects TRBV4-2 to TRBJ2-7; TRBD1 might be the D (5 bases). Germline CDR1 LGHNA, CDR2 YNFKEQ. The V end lost 0 bases, the J end lost 7 bases, and 10 bases lay between the germline ends. The CDR3 totals 13 residues. The CDR3 is CASSQDPRTEQYF. The CDR3 DNA reads as TGTGCCAGCAGCCAAGATCCCCGGACAGAGCAGTACTTC.

The chain recombines TRBV10-3 with TRBJ2-7; unclear D gene. Trimming stripped 4 bases from V and 0 bases from J, with 10 bases between. The CDR3 has 14 residues. Per the germline V gene, CDR1 is ENHRY and CDR2 is SYGVKD. CDR3 in amino acids: CAISALKSSYEQYF. CDR3 bases: TGTGCCATCAGTGCCTTAAAGAGCTCCTACGAGCAGTACTTC.

The gene calls are TRBV6-1 and TRBJ2-7; 8 bases match TRBD1. The germline V gene encodes CDR1 MNHNS and CDR2 SASEGT. The CDR3 consists of 16 residues. The ends lost 0 bases at V and 3 bases at J; junction bases unmatched: 7. DNA for the CDR3: TGTGCCAGCAGTGAAGCCCACGGACAGGGTATCTACGAGCAGTACTTC. It specifies CASSEAHGQGIYEQYF.

V usage is TRBV29-1 and J usage is TRBJ1-4, with 7 bases matching TRBD1. CDR3 size: 14 residues. The ends lost 7 bases at V and 7 bases at J; junction bases unmatched: 12. The germline V gene encodes CDR1 SQVTM and CDR2 ANQGSEA. CDR3 loop: CSATTGQGGEKLFF. The CDR3 DNA follows: TGCAGCGCCACAACAGGGCAGGGGGGTGAAAAACTGTTTTTT.

The rearrangement uses TRBV6-4 and TRBJ1-1, with D maybe TRBD1 (6 bases). V gave up 4 bases and J gave up 4 bases, with 13 bases separating them. Germline lookup yields CDR1 MRHNA and CDR2 SNTAGT. The CDR3 loop spans 14 amino acids. The CDR3 bases are TGTGCCAGCAGTGCTGACTGGGGGGCCACTGAAGCTTTCTTT. Protein product: CASSADWGATEAFF.

The V gene is TRBV28, the J gene TRBJ2-7; D remains ambiguous. This CDR3 comprises 12 residues. In germline, CDR1 is MDHEN, CDR2 SYDVKM. Between the trimmed V and J ends, which lost 6 bases and 2 bases, there was a span of 8 bases. Here the CDR3 reads CASSPSTYEQYF. CDR3 nucleotide sequence: TGTGCCAGCAGCCCCTCCACCTACGAGCAGTACTTC.

The chain combines TRBV5-1 with TRBJ2-7, with 13 bases lining up with TRBD2. The CDR3 spans 14 residues. The V and J ends lost 6 bases and 6 bases, in that order; junction bases with no gene match: 6. Per the germline V gene, CDR1 is SGHRS and CDR2 is YFSETQ. The CDR3 sequence is CASTPTSGRTEQYF. Written as DNA, the CDR3 is TGCGCCAGCACCCCGACTAGCGGGAGGACCGAGCAGTACTTC.

DNA for the CDR3: TGTGCCAGTAGTAATAGACAGAAACTGTTTTTT. The encoded protein is CASSNRQKLFF. The V gene is TRBV19, the J gene TRBJ1-4; TRBD1 is a possible D gene (5 bases). With 4 bases removed from V and 11 bases from J, the gap between germline ends came to 8 bases. Germline V gene data show CDR1 as LNHDA and CDR2 as SQIVND (reference sequence). This CDR3 spans 11 amino acids.

This clone was recorded at least ten times. The chain joins TRBV7-6 to TRBJ1-2; 7 nucleotides agree with TRBD1. This CDR3 spans 14 amino acids. After removal of 4 bases from V and 10 bases from J, the junction contained 12 bases not matched to a gene. Per the germline V gene, CDR1 is SGHVS and CDR2 is FNYEAQ. The CDR3 nucleotides read TGTGCCAGCAGCTATCGACAGGGTCGGGACGACTACACCTTC. It encodes CASSYRQGRDDYTF.

The chain joins TRBV19 to TRBJ1-5; 10 bases fit TRBD1. Germline-derived CDR1 and CDR2 are LNHDA and SQIVND (reference sequence). Germline trimming cut 5 bases from V and 10 bases from J; bases unmatched to any gene: 8. This CDR3 is 14 amino acids long. CDR3 in DNA: TGTGCCAGTAGTGTCGGACAGGGGGGGCTTCCCCAGCATTTT. This encodes CASSVGQGGLPQHF.

The sample holds many counts of this clone. The CDR3 here is CASSLGGTTPSYGYTF. CDR3 nucleotide sequence: TGTGCCAGCAGCTTGGGGGGGACCACCCCGAGCTATGGCTACACCTTC. The V call is TRBV5-5, the J call TRBJ1-2; TRBD1 might be the D (5 bases). Trimming removed 0 bases from V and 4 bases from J, with 16 bases in between. CDR3 size: 16 residues. From germline, CDR1 is SGHKS and CDR2 YYEKEE (reference sequence).

The chain links TRBV9 to TRBJ2-2, with D possibly TRBD2 on 6 matching bases. This CDR3 has 13 residues. CDR1 SGDLS and CDR2 YYNGEE come from the germline V gene. V gave up 0 bases and J gave up 12 bases, with 12 bases separating them. In DNA form, the CDR3 reads TGTGCCAGCAGCGTAGGGGGGGTTTCCCAGCTGTTTTTT. This codes for CASSVGGVSQLFF.

This clone was picked up many times. Other DNA sequences in the sample encode the same CDR3. The genes are TRBV6-5 and TRBJ2-5, with a possible D match to TRBD1 (5 bases). Germline CDR1 is MNHEY and CDR2 is SVGAGI. The V gene lost 0 bases and the J gene lost 2 bases, with 7 bases spanning the gap. CDR3 length: 14 residues. The DNA for the CDR3 is TGTGCCAGCAGTTACTCGTACAGGCAAGAGACCCAGTACTTC. This encodes CASSYSYRQETQYF.

V is TRBV5-4 and J is TRBJ2-1; D call uncertain. The V gene's germline CDR1 is SGHNT and CDR2 YYREEE (reference sequence). Trimming removed 2 bases from V and 6 bases from J, with 6 bases in between. The CDR3 totals 12 residues. As DNA, the CDR3 is TGTGCCAGCAGCTTCTGGGGCAATGAGCAGTTCTTC. Protein sequence: CASSFWGNEQFF.

This chain uses TRBV5-6 with TRBJ2-7; 7 nucleotides line up with TRBD1. CDR1 is SGHDT and CDR2 is YYEEEE in the germline V gene. CDR3 size: 16 residues. V shed 4 bases, J shed 2 bases, and the junction held 12 bases outside the gene matches. Here the CDR3 DNA reads TGTGCCAGCAGCATGACGTCCGGGACAGCCGCCTACGAGCAGTACTTC. Translating it yields CASSMTSGTAAYEQYF.